The rows below give T cell receptor beta chains drawn from one sample of a study of graft-versus-host responses after intestinal transplantation. Here immunoSEQ multiplex PCR was the method, and the copy in TCRdb shows in-frame clones only, minus some. The data contain around 84,000 clones, roughly 87% of them singletons. Their specific antigens are unknown. The starting material was unstimulated CD8+ T cells sorted from spleen or lymph node cells, obtained before intestinal transplant. All receptors derive from a human donor who received an intestinal transplant. Both conserved end residues are part of each CDR3. Fields, in order: J gene, V gene, clone size, D gene, CDR3 length, CDR3 protein, CDR3 DNA. A D gene is named only where the DNA matches it firmly. A row's size may be missing; if present it is once, few, many or a size class.

TRBJ1-4,TRBV6-5,NA,NA,15,CASSPDLGTNEKLFF,TGTGCCAGCAGTCCCGATCTTGGAACTAATGAAAAACTGTTTTTT
TRBJ2-1,TRBV6-6,once,TRBD1,15,CARSLPGQGGVEQFF,TGTGCCCGCAGTTTACCGGGACAGGGGGGGGTTGAGCAGTTCTTC
TRBJ2-7,TRBV7-9,NA,NA,14,CASSSGAQLYEQYF,TGTGCCAGCAGCTCCGGGGCCCAACTCTACGAGCAGTACTTC
TRBJ2-7,TRBV19,NA,NA,15,CASSIGTGVRDEQYF,TGTGCCAGTAGTATAGGTACCGGGGTCCGGGACGAGCAGTACTTC
TRBJ1-5,TRBV27,few,NA,14,CASSFSGRGQPQHF,TGTGCCAGCAGTTTCAGTGGTCGAGGGCAGCCCCAGCATTTT
TRBJ1-1,TRBV6-1,NA,TRBD1,15,CASTLTGRFNTEAFF,TGTGCCAGCACCCTGACAGGGCGCTTTAACACTGAAGCTTTCTTT
TRBJ2-7,TRBV7-9,NA,NA,13,CAGLSADSYEQYF,TGTGCCGGCCTGAGTGCAGACTCCTACGAGCAGTACTTC
TRBJ2-7,TRBV7-3,few,NA,11,CASSPSYEQYF,TGTGCCAGCAGCCCTTCCTACGAGCAGTACTTC
TRBJ2-7,TRBV7-6,NA,NA,12,CASSLTGSEQYF,TGTGCCAGCAGCTTAACGGGGTCCGAGCAGTACTTC
TRBJ2-7,TRBV2,few,NA,10,CASSSNEQYF,TGTGCCAGCAGTTCAAACGAGCAGTACTTC
TRBJ2-3,TRBV6-4,NA,NA,14,CASREGGPSDTQYF,TGTGCCAGCAGAGAAGGAGGGCCGTCGGATACGCAGTATTTT
TRBJ2-2,TRBV7-9,NA,NA,15,CASSPTGSNTGELFF,TGTGCCAGCAGCCCAACAGGTTCGAACACCGGGGAGCTGTTTTTT
TRBJ2-3,TRBV5-1,NA,NA,14,CASLGPSGTDTQYF,TGCGCCAGCTTGGGTCCCTCGGGCACAGATACGCAGTATTTT